This T cell receptor (beta chain) was profiled in a study of blood T cell repertoires in COVID-19. Study in general: COVID-19 samples, acute and convalescent, were from the United States, Italy and Spain. T cells, B-cell-depleted T cells, or PBMCs provided the cDNA or gDNA that served as material.

Germline V gene sequence: CDR1 SGHDN, CDR2 FVKESK. Trimming left V 0 bases short and J 9 bases short, with 18 bases between. This CDR3 has 16 amino acids. In the authors' methods: Nucleated cell number was recorded as an estimate derived from reference gene primer amplification. Using immunoSEQ multiplex PCR, the repertoire was profiled, and TCRdb retains in-frame clones only, with some absent. V and J calls and clone size are given by that table; D and trimming were obtained from the DNA. The table includes some 170,000 clones, roughly 87% detected once. The sample comprised peripheral blood. The chain is built from TRBV14 and TRBJ2-1; a possible D gene is TRBD2 (7 bases). This clonotype originated in a woman between 50 and 59 years old with acute or convalescent COVID-19. The chain's CDR3 is CASSQDGRGGEGEQFF. The CDR3 DNA sequence: TGTGCCAGCAGCCAAGATGGTCGAGGGGGGGAGGGTGAGCAGTTCTTC.